This TCR beta chain derives from a study of control samples from healthy donors and cancer patients. Germline V lookup: CDR1 SQVTM, CDR2 ANQGSEA. V dropped 7 bases and J dropped 6; count of bases not matched to a gene: 14. This CDR3 has 15 residues. The protocol was immunoSEQ multiplex PCR, while the TCRdb copy is restricted to in-frame clones and leaves out a portion. The sample shows 85,000 to 100,000 clones, 85% to 95% of them seen only once. Sequenced material: blood. The chain employs TRBV29-1 and TRBJ2-1; TRBD2 matches 8 bases. The sequence came from a man younger than 30 in good health. The CDR3 DNA reads as TGCAGCGGTTACCTTAGCGGGGTGGTGGGCAATGAGCAGTTCTTC. Translating it yields CSGYLSGVVGNEQFF.